Reported below is one TCR beta chain. V was clipped by 4 bases and J by 7 bases; unmatched bases: 4. CDR3 length equals 14 residues. From germline, CDR1 is KGHSH and CDR2 LQKENI. This entry is derived from a study of early T cells in non-severe SARS-CoV-2 infection. Across the study: The authors sequenced bulk RNA from unsorted whole blood, leaving chains unpaired.

TCRdb ran MiXCR on the 5' RACE reads and lists one entry per CDR3 protein. The table has just under 90,000 distinct CDR3 sequences, 13% to 15% seen once. The sample taken for sequencing was whole blood. This clonotype was sampled from an adult who was a healthcare worker with PCR-confirmed SARS-CoV-2 infection or an uninfected control (not recorded which). This chain uses TRBV18 with TRBJ1-6; 7 nucleotides line up with TRBD1. As DNA, the CDR3 is TGTGCCAGCTCACAAGACAGGGAGAATTCACCCCTCCACTTT. Its translation is CASSQDRENSPLHF. Full variable domain (rest looked up from reference TRBV18 and TRBJ1-6): NAGVMQNPRHLVRRRGQEARLRCSPMKGHSHVYWYRQLPEEGLKFMVYLQKENIIDESGMPKERFSAEFPKEGPSILRIQQVVRGDSAAYFCASSQDRENSPLHFGNGTRLTVT.